The 11 T cell receptor beta chains listed next were all sequenced from one sample in a study of T cell clones after liver transplantation (dated by TCRdb to between 2017 and 2020). Libraries were made using the immunoSEQ multiplex PCR assay. Sourced from immuneACCESS, this table was stored by TCRdb with only in-frame sequences that have V and J called. A share of the clones is absent; for the studies checked, an unresolved V gene accounts for under half, and the remainder has no known explanation. For this sample the table gives 95,000 to 130,000 clones, of which 90% were detected only once. 0.83% of the sample belongs to the ten largest clones. The sample in question was CD4+ T cells from blood, obtained 12 months after liver transplant. Receptors originate from a human patient who received a liver transplant. A transplant means some T cells may be of graft donor rather than patient origin.

This clone has a handful of counts. The chain joins TRBV7-2 to TRBJ2-1; 14 bases match TRBD2. Looked up from germline, CDR1 is SGHTA and CDR2 is FQGNSA. After removal of 4 bases from V and 7 bases from J, the junction contained 6 bases not matched to a gene. The CDR3 has 16 residues. CDR3 sequence: CASSSAGTSGRNEQFF. CDR3 nucleotide sequence: TGTGCCAGCAGCTCCGCCGGGACTAGCGGGAGAAATGAGCAGTTCTTC.

The chain has TRBV14 and TRBJ2-5; 7 bases map to TRBD1. The junction had 7 bases not matched to a gene; V was cut back by 4 bases and J by 5 bases. There are 14 residues in the CDR3. CDR1 and CDR2 (germline): SGHDN, FVKESK. CDR3 loop: CASSPPGQRETQYF. The CDR3 DNA reads TGTGCCAGCAGCCCCCCGGGACAGAGGGAGACCCAGTACTTC.

This chain joins TRBV7-2 and TRBJ2-7, with 10 bases that match TRBD1. The CDR3 has 15 residues. With 1 base clipped from V and 3 bases from J, the junction kept 3 bases outside the gene matches. The V gene's germline CDR1 is SGHTA and CDR2 FQGNSA. The CDR3 DNA reads TGTGCCAGCAGCTTAGTGGGACAGGGGAGCTACGAGCAGTACTTC. This sequence encodes CASSLVGQGSYEQYF.

The chain joins TRBV6-1 to TRBJ2-1; no clear D gene. Looked up from germline, CDR1 is MNHNS and CDR2 is SASEGT. The CDR3 is 13 amino acids. Trimming shortened V by 1 base and J by 10 bases, and 11 bases separated the two germline ends. Here the CDR3 DNA reads TGTGCCAGCAGTGAAGGGTCAGATCTAGAGCAGTTCTTC. Its translation is CASSEGSDLEQFF.

V gene TRBV28 combines with J gene TRBJ2-7, with D uncertain. Germline loops: CDR1 MDHEN, CDR2 SYDVKM. The CDR3 covers 13 residues. V lost 1 base, J lost 5 bases, and 9 bases lay in between. The DNA of the CDR3 is TGTGCCAGCAGTTTATCCGGAGAGGACGAGCAGTACTTC. Translating gives CASSLSGEDEQYF.

The chain joins TRBV27 to TRBJ2-2; possibly TRBD2 for D (6 bases). V lost 3 bases, J lost 4 bases, and 15 bases lay in between. This CDR3 region has 16 residues. CDR1 is MNHEY, CDR2 SMNVEV, per germline (reference sequence). CDR3 DNA sequence: TGTGCCAGCAGTTTGGGGGGAGCAGCGCGCACCGGGGAGCTGTTTTTT. This encodes CASSLGGAARTGELFF.

V and J are TRBV5-1 and TRBJ2-1, with 7 bases matching TRBD2. Germline V lookup: CDR1 SGHRS, CDR2 YFSETQ. V lost 2 bases and J lost 7; bases outside the gene matches: 9. This CDR3 region has 15 residues. CDR3 residues: CASSFGGSSGNEQFF. CDR3 DNA: TGCGCCAGCAGCTTTGGCGGGAGTTCGGGGAATGAGCAGTTCTTC.

The chain joins TRBV4-1 to TRBJ2-1, with a weak D call TRBD2 (6 bases). Trimming stripped 0 bases from V and 3 bases from J, with 12 bases between. In germline, CDR1 is MGHRA, CDR2 YSYEKL. This CDR3 contains 16 residues. CDR3 amino acids: CASSQDGGFNYNEQFF. The CDR3, as DNA: TGCGCCAGCAGCCAAGATGGGGGGTTCAACTACAATGAGCAGTTCTTC.

The J gene is TRBJ1-5, the V gene TRBV6-1; D is unclear. CDR1 and CDR2 from the germline V gene are MNHNS and SASEGT. V gave up 5 bases and J gave up 0 bases, with 11 bases separating them. The CDR3 length is 15 residues. CDR3 sequence (DNA): TGTGCCAGCAGTACCCTGACCCATAGCAATCAGCCCCAGCATTTT. This translates into CASSTLTHSNQPQHF.

This clone has only a few counts. This chain's CDR3 is CASSASGTPREKLFF. The CDR3 coding sequence is TGTGCCAGCAGTGCATCCGGGACACCGCGCGAAAAACTGTTTTTT. The J gene is TRBJ1-4, the V gene TRBV2, with D possibly TRBD1 on 6 matching bases. This CDR3 is built from 15 residues. CDR1 and CDR2 from the germline V gene are SNHLY and FYNNEI. Trimming stripped 4 bases from V and 8 bases from J, with 17 bases between. Based on the CDR3 plus reference TRBV2 and TRBJ1-4, the full variable domain is EPEVTQTPSHQVTQMGQEVILRCVPISNHLYFYWYRQILGQKVEFLVSFYNNEISEKSEIFDDQFSVERPDGSNFTLKIRSTKLEDSAMYFCASSASGTPREKLFFGSGTQLSVL.

The chain couples TRBV4-2 to TRBJ1-5; 7 bases are a match to TRBD1. V shed 0 bases and J 5 bases; nucleotides not matched to a gene: 7. Germline V gene lookup returns CDR1 LGHNA and CDR2 YNFKEQ. This CDR3 contains 16 residues. The CDR3: CASSQELQGRDQPQHF. CDR3 sequence (DNA): TGTGCCAGCAGCCAAGAACTACAGGGGAGGGATCAGCCCCAGCATTTT.